The 8 T cell receptor beta chains below were found in one sample sequenced in a study of blood T cell repertoires in COVID-19. Sequenced by immunoSEQ multiplex PCR; TCRdb stores in-frame clones only, minus some. The table has around 56,000 clones, 65% to 85% seen once. Sequencing used peripheral blood. Receptor source: a man aged 55-75 years with acute or convalescent COVID-19.

The chain couples TRBV15 to TRBJ2-3, with D maybe TRBD1 (5 bases). Germline V gene lookup returns CDR1 LNHNV and CDR2 YYDKDF (reference sequence). This CDR3 contains 14 residues. Trimming removed 8 bases at V and 1 base at J, with 13 bases between. CDR3 in DNA: TGTGCCACCCGAACAGGCCTAGGCACAGATACGCAGTATTTT. Translation gives CATRTGLGTDTQYF.

J is TRBJ1-1 and V is TRBV2; unclear D gene. The CDR3 is made up of 12 amino acids. CDR1 and CDR2 from the germline V gene are SNHLY and FYNNEI. V gave up 3 bases and J gave up 8 bases, with 10 bases separating them. The CDR3 bases are TGTGCCAGCAGTGAGATCGCTACCGAAGCTTTCTTT. This translates into CASSEIATEAFF. The whole variable domain, remainder taken from reference TRBV2 and TRBJ1-1, is EPEVTQTPSHQVTQMGQEVILRCVPISNHLYFYWYRQILGQKVEFLVSFYNNEISEKSEIFDDQFSVERPDGSNFTLKIRSTKLEDSAMYFCASSEIATEAFFGQGTRLTVV.

This chain joins TRBV11-3 and TRBJ2-1, with 11 bases fitting TRBD2. Trimming removed 6 bases from V and 13 bases from J; junction bases left unmatched: 5. Germline-derived CDR1 and CDR2 are SGHNT and YENEEA. The CDR3 extends over 12 amino acids. CDR3 protein: CASSSSGGNQFF. The CDR3 nucleotides are TGTGCCAGCAGTTCTAGCGGGGGGAACCAGTTCTTC.

The gene calls are TRBV30 and TRBJ1-1; TRBD1 is a possible D gene (6 bases). V was shortened by 3 bases and J by 3 bases, with 17 bases between the two germline ends. The CDR3 is 15 residues long. Germline CDR1 is GTSNPN and CDR2 is SVGIG (reference sequence). Here the CDR3 reads CAWRVTGGQYTEAFF. CDR3 sequence (DNA): TGTGCCTGGAGGGTCACAGGCGGACAGTACACTGAAGCTTTCTTT.

Comments on this clone: This same CDR3 is encoded by further DNA sequences in the sample. The rearrangement uses TRBV2 and TRBJ2-1; 8 nucleotides line up with TRBD2. V was pared by 2 bases and J by 4 bases, with 1 base of the junction left unmatched. Germline V gene data show CDR1 as SNHLY and CDR2 as FYNNEI. The CDR3 length is 14 residues. The CDR3 protein is CASSERGGYNEQFF. The DNA for the CDR3 is TGTGCCAGCAGTGAACGCGGGGGGTACAATGAGCAGTTCTTC.

This chain links TRBV2 with TRBJ1-3, with 9 bases lining up with TRBD1. CDR3 size: 15 residues. Losses at the gene ends were 4 bases for V and 4 bases for J; bases not matched to a gene: 5. In germline, CDR1 is SNHLY, CDR2 FYNNEI. CDR3 protein: CASSVQGAGGNTIYF. As DNA, the CDR3 is TGTGCCAGCAGTGTACAGGGGGCTGGAGGAAACACCATATATTTT.

The chain couples TRBV28 to TRBJ1-3; TRBD1 aligns across 7 bases. This CDR3 is built from 15 residues. J gave up 4 bases and V 6 bases, and 9 bases lay outside the gene matches. The germline V gene has CDR1 MDHEN and CDR2 SYDVKM. CDR3 protein: CASSAQGEEGNTIYF. DNA for the CDR3: TGTGCCAGCAGCGCGCAGGGGGAGGAAGGAAACACCATATATTTT.

J is TRBJ2-7 and V is TRBV4-1, with 12 bases fitting TRBD2. CDR1 and CDR2 from the germline V gene are MGHRA and YSYEKL. Trimming cost V 1 base and J 3 bases; bases outside gene matches: 4. The CDR3 is 16 residues long. The CDR3 sequence is CASSQGLAGEYYEQYF. CDR3 sequence (DNA): TGCGCCAGCAGCCAAGGACTAGCGGGGGAGTACTACGAGCAGTACTTC.